These T cell receptor beta chains were read from a single sample in a study. In TCRdb, the reads were re-called with MiXCR into one record per CDR3 protein. The table includes about 15,000 distinct CDR3 sequences, approximately 34% detected once. Sequencing was performed on blood. The receptor source for this set is a human donor. CDR3s include the opening cysteine and the closing phenylalanine or tryptophan. The order of the fields is clone size, CDR3 length, J gene, V gene, D gene, CDR3 DNA, CDR3 protein. D genes are given only for firm matches. Only part of the rows carry a size: once, few, many, or a class if the clone is expanded.

>few|12|TRBJ2-3|TRBV4-2|.
TGTGCCAGCAGCCAATCTGGAGATACGCAGTATTTT
CASSQSGDTQYF
>medium-sized|13|TRBJ1-1|TRBV14|.
TGTGCCAGCAGTCGACAGCCGAACACTGAAGCTTTCTTT
CASSRQPNTEAFF
>.|15|TRBJ2-7|TRBV18|.
TGTGCCAGCTCACGACAGCCGAAAAGCTCCTACGAGCAGTACTTC
CASSRQPKSSYEQYF
>medium-sized|16|TRBJ2-3|TRBV20-1|TRBD2
TGCAGTGCTAGAGCTTCCTATAGCGGGCGCACAGATACGCAGTATTTT
CSARASYSGRTDTQYF
>many|16|TRBJ1-3|TRBV29-1|TRBD1
TGCAGCGTTGTTGCCGGACAGGGGGCTGTTGGAAACACCATATATTTT
CSVVAGQGAVGNTIYF
>.|21|TRBJ2-7|TRBV4-2|TRBD2
TGTGCCAGCAGCCAAGATTATGGCCTAGCGGGAGGGCGCCTCCGCCCCTACGAGCAGTACTTC
CASSQDYGLAGGRLRPYEQYF
>many|21|TRBJ2-1|TRBV4-3|TRBD2
TGCGCCAGCACGCCAAGATACCGGACTAGTTTCTCTCGCGGCTCCTACAATGAGCAGTTCTTC
CASTPRYRTSFSRGSYNEQFF
>.|18|TRBJ2-7|TRBV4-1|TRBD1
TGCGCCAGCAGCCAAACCTCCGGGACAGGGGACCTAGCCTACGAGCAGTACTTC
CASSQTSGTGDLAYEQYF
>medium-sized|14|TRBJ1-5|TRBV18|.
TGTGCCAGCTCACCCGCCGGTAGCAATCAGCCCCAGCATTTT
CASSPAGSNQPQHF
>medium-sized|15|TRBJ2-1|TRBV4-2|.
TGTGCCAGCAGCCAAGGGGATGGGCCCAGTAATGAGCAGTTCTTC
CASSQGDGPSNEQFF
>.|17|TRBJ1-1|TRBV18|TRBD1
TGTGCCAGCTCACCTTATCAGGGGACAGGGGGAAACACTGAAGCTTTCTTT
CASSPYQGTGGNTEAFF
>many|14|TRBJ2-6|TRBV4-3|.
TGCGCCAGCAGCCAAGTGGGTGGGGCCAACGTCCTGACTTTC
CASSQVGGANVLTF
>.|13|TRBJ2-2|TRBV18|.
TGTGCCAGCTCACCAACCCACACCGGGGAGCTGTTTTTT
CASSPTHTGELFF
>few|17|TRBJ2-3|TRBV4-3|TRBD1
TGCGCCAGCAGCCAAGATACAGGGGGTATGGGCACAGATACGCAGTATTTT
CASSQDTGGMGTDTQYF
>.|18|TRBJ1-2|TRBV20-1|TRBD1
TGCAGTGCTAGAGGGGGACAGGGGGCAGGGAAAGGGGACTATGGCTACACCTTC
CSARGGQGAGKGDYGYTF
>medium-sized|15|TRBJ2-2|TRBV30|.
TGTGCCTGGAGGGGAGGCAGGAAGAACACCGGGGAGCTGTTTTTT
CAWRGGRKNTGELFF
>few|15|TRBJ1-1|TRBV30|.
TGTGCCTGGAGAAAGATAACTCAGGGTAACACTGAAGCTTTCTTT
CAWRKITQGNTEAFF
>medium-sized|15|TRBJ2-1|TRBV20-1|.
TGCAGTGCTAGCCCCGTCTCCAGCTCCTACAATGAGCAGTTCTTC
CSASPVSSSYNEQFF
>medium-sized|16|TRBJ2-1|TRBV12-3/TRBV12-4|TRBD1
TGTGCCAGCAGAGACAGGACAGGGGGCTACTACAATGAGCAGTTCTTC
CASRDRTGGYYNEQFF
>many|18|TRBJ2-1|TRBV15|TRBD2
TGTGCCACCAGCAAGGGGATTGGACTAGCGGGAGACTACAATGAGCAGTTCTTC
CATSKGIGLAGDYNEQFF
>many|15|TRBJ2-3|TRBV4-2|.
TGTGCCAGCAGCCAGGAGGAGGGCGGGGTGGATACGCAGTATTTT
CASSQEEGGVDTQYF
>few|16|TRBJ1-1|TRBV4-3|TRBD1
TGCGCCAGCAGCCCCGGGCGACAGGGGGACTTAGCTGAAGCTTTCTTT
CASSPGRQGDLAEAFF
>.|14|TRBJ2-1|TRBV4-2|.
TGTGCCAGCAGCAGGGACCTCCGACACACTGAGCAGTTCTTC
CASSRDLRHTEQFF
>many|15|TRBJ2-7|TRBV20-1|.
TGCAGTGCTAGAGATAGTGGTGGGGCTACCTACGAGCAGTACTTC
CSARDSGGATYEQYF
>once|13|TRBJ2-1|TRBV20-1|.
TGCAGTGCTTGCGAAGGGGGTGAGGCAGAGCAGTTCTTC
CSACEGGEAEQFF
>.|22|TRBJ2-7|TRBV13|.
.
CASSFYICSARVRGKSPSEQYF
>.|18|TRBJ1-6|TRBV18|.
TGTGCCAGCTCACCGATTCGAACAGGTGGGGGAGGTGATTCACCCCTCCACTTT
CASSPIRTGGGGDSPLHF
>.|16|TRBJ1-2|TRBV4-2|.
TGTGCCAGCAGCCAAGAGGGGCAGGGAAACTTGTATGGCTACACCTTC
CASSQEGQGNLYGYTF
>many|11|TRBJ1-1|TRBV29-1|TRBD1
TGCAGCGGACGGACAGGGTCTGAAGCTTTCTTT
CSGRTGSEAFF
>many|14|TRBJ2-3|TRBV20-1|.
TGCAGTGCTAGAGATGGGGACACCACAGATACGCAGTATTTT
CSARDGDTTDTQYF
>.|15|TRBJ2-5|TRBV14|.
TGTGCCAGCAGCCCAATCACAGGTTCCCAAGAGACCCAGTACTTC
CASSPITGSQETQYF
>medium-sized|11|TRBJ1-1|TRBV29-1|.
TGCAGCGTTGTTCGGAACACTGAAGCTTTCTTT
CSVVRNTEAFF
>many|14|TRBJ1-2|TRBV29-1|.
TGCAGCGTTGAAGAGGGGGTTATTAACTATGGCTACACCTTC
CSVEEGVINYGYTF
>many|15|TRBJ2-3|TRBV4-3|.
TGCGCCAGCAGCCGTAGACAGGTGGGCACAGATACGCAGTATTTT
CASSRRQVGTDTQYF
>medium-sized|13|TRBJ2-7|TRBV18|.
TGTGCCAGCTCCCGGGAGACCTCCTACGAGCAGTACTTC
CASSRETSYEQYF
>medium-sized|17|TRBJ1-4|TRBV4-3|TRBD1
TGCGCCAGCAGCCAAGCTTTAACGGGACAGGGGAATGAAAAACTGTTTTTT
CASSQALTGQGNEKLFF
>.|12|TRBJ2-7|TRBV29-1|.
TGCAGCGTTGAAGTCCTCAGCAACGAGCAGTACTTC
CSVEVLSNEQYF
>.|16|TRBJ1-5|TRBV4-3|.
TGCGCCAGCAGCCAAGAGCACAGCGGGGGAGTAAGGCCCCAGCATTTT
CASSQEHSGGVRPQHF
>many|17|TRBJ2-5|TRBV4-3|TRBD1
TGCGCCAGCAGCCAAGACGGGCGACAGGGGTACCAAGAGACCCAGTACTTC
CASSQDGRQGYQETQYF
>.|11|TRBJ2-1|TRBV14|.
TGTGCCAGCAGCCAACCCCAAACCCAGTTCTTC
CASSQPQTQFF
>medium-sized|16|TRBJ2-1|TRBV4-2|.
TGTGCCAGCAGCCAAGGGGGGCAATACCGGGGCAATGAGCAGTTCTTC
CASSQGGQYRGNEQFF
>.|17|TRBJ2-3|TRBV18|TRBD2
TGTGCCAGCTCACTCTCCTATAAAAGCGGGACTAGAGATACGCAGTATTTT
CASSLSYKSGTRDTQYF
>many|13|TRBJ2-7|TRBV10-2|.
TGCGCCAGCAGGGGTGACGGAAGGGGCGAGCAGTACTTC
CASRGDGRGEQYF
>.|15|TRBJ2-7|TRBV14|TRBD2
TGTGCCAGCAGAAGACAGGTTAGCGGGAGATCTGAGCAGTACTTC
CASRRQVSGRSEQYF
>.|19|TRBJ2-3|TRBV4-3|TRBD2
TGCGCCAGCAGCGAAGAGCGGACCGCTAGCGGGGGACCCACAGATACGCAGTATTTT
CASSEERTASGGPTDTQYF
>.|14|TRBJ1-2|TRBV20-1|TRBD1
TGCAGCCCAAGACAGGGGGGACTTTTCTATGGCTACACCTTC
CSPRQGGLFYGYTF
>.|15|TRBJ1-4|TRBV7-9|.
TGTGCCAGCAGCTTAGACGGCAGAGGGAATGAAAAACTGTTTTTT
CASSLDGRGNEKLFF
>once|14|TRBJ1-5|TRBV12-3/TRBV12-4|.
TGTGCCAGCAGAAGAGGAGGGGGGAATCAGCCCCAGCATTTT
CASRRGGGNQPQHF
>many|15|TRBJ1-4|TRBV4-3|.
TGCGCCAGCAGCCGTTCTGGGGCGGACAATGAAAAACTGTTTTTT
CASSRSGADNEKLFF
>many|18|TRBJ2-5|TRBV5-1|TRBD2
TGCGCCAGCAGCTTGGCCGGGACTAGCGGGAGGAGCCAAGAGACCCAGTACTTC
CASSLAGTSGRSQETQYF